This TCR beta chain originates from a study of T cells in Graves' hyperthyroidism and ophthalmopathy. Study findings and constraints: Ophthalmopathy was distinguished from stable hyperthyroidism by 13 V-J signatures.

Amplified regions were TCR beta CDR3 sequences from RNA transcripts. Researchers ran a first-round RT-PCR on the TCR CDR3 using the HTBI primer set. TCRdb re-analysed the multiplex PCR reads in MiXCR, keeping a single row per CDR3 protein. This table has under 350,000 distinct CDR3 sequences, about 13% appearing once. There are 18 residues in the CDR3. In germline, CDR1 is MNHEY, CDR2 SVGEGT. J was trimmed by 5 bases and V by 1 base; bases with no gene match: 17. This clonotype was found many times. The antigen is unknown. Sequences were obtained from blood. The TCR originated in a woman aged 40 to 50 with Graves' hyperthyroidism. The chain recombines TRBV6-2 or TRBV6-3 with TRBJ2-7; 7 nucleotides match TRBD1. CDR3 in DNA: TGTGCCAGCAGTTACTTTCCGAGGACAGGCCTGATACTGGACGAGCAGTACTTC. This sequence encodes CASSYFPRTGLILDEQYF.